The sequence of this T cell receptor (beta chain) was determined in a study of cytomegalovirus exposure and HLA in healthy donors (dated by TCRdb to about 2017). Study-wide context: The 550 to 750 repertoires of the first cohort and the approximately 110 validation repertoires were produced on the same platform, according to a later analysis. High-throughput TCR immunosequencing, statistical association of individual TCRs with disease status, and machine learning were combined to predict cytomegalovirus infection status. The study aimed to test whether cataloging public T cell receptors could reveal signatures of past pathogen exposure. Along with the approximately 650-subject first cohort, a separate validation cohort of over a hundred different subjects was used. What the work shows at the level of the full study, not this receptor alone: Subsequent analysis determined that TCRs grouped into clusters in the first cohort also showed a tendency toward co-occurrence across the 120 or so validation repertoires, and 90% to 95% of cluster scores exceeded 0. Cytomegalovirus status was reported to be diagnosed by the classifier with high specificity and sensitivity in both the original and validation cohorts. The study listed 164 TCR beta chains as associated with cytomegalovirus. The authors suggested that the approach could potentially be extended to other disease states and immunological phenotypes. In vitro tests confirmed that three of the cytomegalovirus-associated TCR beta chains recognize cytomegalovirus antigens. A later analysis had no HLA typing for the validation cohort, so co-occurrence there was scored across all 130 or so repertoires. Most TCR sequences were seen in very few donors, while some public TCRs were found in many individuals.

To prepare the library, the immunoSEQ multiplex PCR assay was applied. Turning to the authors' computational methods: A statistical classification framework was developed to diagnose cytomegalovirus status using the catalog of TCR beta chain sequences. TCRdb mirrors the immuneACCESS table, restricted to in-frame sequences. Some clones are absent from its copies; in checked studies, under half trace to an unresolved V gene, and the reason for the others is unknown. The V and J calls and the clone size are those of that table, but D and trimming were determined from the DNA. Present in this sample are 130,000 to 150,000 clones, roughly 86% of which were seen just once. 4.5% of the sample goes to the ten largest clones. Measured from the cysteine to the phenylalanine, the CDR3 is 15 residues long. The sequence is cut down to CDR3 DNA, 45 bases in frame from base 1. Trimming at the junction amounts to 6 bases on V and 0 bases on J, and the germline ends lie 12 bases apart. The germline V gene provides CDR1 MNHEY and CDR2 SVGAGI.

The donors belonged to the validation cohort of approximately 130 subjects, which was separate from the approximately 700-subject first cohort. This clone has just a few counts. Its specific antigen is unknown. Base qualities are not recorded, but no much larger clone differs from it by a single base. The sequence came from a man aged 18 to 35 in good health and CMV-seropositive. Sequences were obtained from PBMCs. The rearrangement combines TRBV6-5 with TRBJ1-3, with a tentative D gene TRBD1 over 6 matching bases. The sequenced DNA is TGTGCCAGCAGCCTCGACAGGTACTCTGGAAACACCATATATTTT. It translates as CASSLDRYSGNTIYF.